This entry lists 10 T cell receptor beta chains sequenced from one sample in a study of cytomegalovirus exposure and HLA in healthy donors (dated by TCRdb to 2015 to 2018). To prepare the library, the immunoSEQ multiplex PCR assay was applied. The multiplex PCR relied on a mix of 60 forward primers for TCR Vbeta segments and 13 reverse primers for TCR Jbeta segments. The source is immuneACCESS, and TCRdb retained only in-frame sequences with V and J called. Part of the clones is not carried over; for the studies checked, unresolved V genes explain less than half of this, and the remainder is unexplained. Across this sample there are approximately 300,000 clones, with roughly four fifths seen only once. Approximately 2% of the sample comes from the top ten. The sample taken for sequencing was PBMCs. The receptors were gathered from a woman aged 40 to 50 in good health and CMV-seropositive.

The chain uses TRBV7-2 and TRBJ2-3, with no clear D. The length of the CDR3 is 16 residues. The germline gives CDR1 SGHTA, CDR2 FQGNSA. Trimming cost V 5 bases and J 3 bases, with 18 bases left between them. This CDR3 is CASSPRWVGATDTQYF. DNA for the CDR3: TGTGCCAGCAGCCCCCGGTGGGTCGGAGCGACAGATACGCAGTATTTT.

The V call is TRBV29-1, the J call TRBJ2-6; TRBD1 matches 10 bases. Germline CDR1 reads SQVTM; CDR2 reads ANQGSEA. The trim removed 5 bases at V and 2 bases at J, leaving 3 bases unmatched. CDR3 size: 15 residues. The CDR3, as DNA: TGCAGCGTTCGGGACAGGGGCGCTGGGGCCAACGTCCTGACTTTC. This sequence encodes CSVRDRGAGANVLTF.

This clone was picked up one time. V gene TRBV19 combines with J gene TRBJ1-5; no clear D gene. The V end lost 4 bases, the J end lost 0 bases, and 13 bases lay between the germline ends. This CDR3 has 16 amino acids. CDR1 LNHDA and CDR2 SQIVND come from the germline V gene (reference sequence). CDR3 bases: TGTGCCAGTAGTACCCGAGGGATGACTAGCAATCAGCCCCAGCATTTT. Residues: CASSTRGMTSNQPQHF.

The rearrangement uses TRBV7-2 and TRBJ1-2; D is ambiguous. This CDR3 comprises 14 residues. Germline V gene lookup returns CDR1 SGHTA and CDR2 FQGNSA. Between the trimmed V and J ends, which lost 1 base and 2 bases, there was a span of 8 bases. The CDR3 nucleotides are TGTGCCAGCAGCTTAGATCCAGTGAACTATGGCTACACCTTC. Translation gives CASSLDPVNYGYTF. Complete variable domain (other parts from reference TRBV7-2 and TRBJ1-2): GAGVSQSPSNKVTEKGKDVELRCDPISGHTALYWYRQSLGQGLEFLIYFQGNSAPDKSGLPSDRFSAERTGGSVSTLTIQRTQQEDSAVYLCASSLDPVNYGYTFGSGTRLTVV.

The rearrangement links TRBV7-9 to TRBJ1-6; D call uncertain. CDR1 SEHNR and CDR2 FQNEAQ come from the germline V gene (reference sequence). The V and J ends lost 1 base and 10 bases respectively, with 14 bases between them. The CDR3 covers 15 residues. The CDR3: CASSLEAGSQSPLHF. The CDR3 nucleotides are TGTGCCAGCAGCTTAGAGGCGGGATCTCAATCACCCCTCCACTTT.

This clone turned up a few times. This chain connects TRBV4-3 to TRBJ1-4; 8 nucleotides line up with TRBD1. The junction had 11 bases not matched to a gene; V was cut back by 0 bases and J by 2 bases. The CDR3 runs 19 residues. CDR1 LGHNA and CDR2 YSLEER come from the germline V gene. The CDR3 DNA sequence: TGCGCCAGCAGCCAAGATTACAGGGGGAGGCTAGGGACTAATGAAAAACTGTTTTTT. Its protein is CASSQDYRGRLGTNEKLFF.

This chain links TRBV28 with TRBJ2-2, with 15 bases fitting TRBD2. With 6 bases clipped from V and 0 bases from J, the junction kept 2 bases outside the gene matches. The germline V gene encodes CDR1 MDHEN and CDR2 SYDVKM. This CDR3 has 17 residues. The CDR3 nucleotides are TGTGCCAGCAGAAGGACTAGCGGGAGGGCGAACACCGGGGAGCTGTTTTTT. This encodes CASRRTSGRANTGELFF.

This clone has only one observation. The chain has TRBV11-2 and TRBJ1-4, with 8 bases identical to TRBD1. The CDR3 consists of 16 residues. V trimming: 3 bases; J trimming: 7 bases; junction bases outside the gene matches: 10. Germline V gives CDR1 SGHAT, CDR2 FQNNGV. The CDR3 reads CASSFRVSDRAEKLFF. CDR3 DNA: TGTGCCAGCAGCTTTAGGGTTTCGGACAGGGCTGAAAAACTGTTTTTT.

The rearrangement uses TRBV7-3 and TRBJ1-1; 9 nucleotides line up with TRBD1. The CDR3 sequence is 14 residues long. Germline V CDR1 and CDR2: SGHTA, FQGTGA. Trimming at V came to 5 bases and at J to 5 bases, leaving 6 bases not matched to a gene. This chain's CDR3 is CASSPGTGWTEAFF. The CDR3 DNA is TGTGCCAGCAGCCCTGGGACAGGGTGGACTGAAGCTTTCTTT.

The V gene is TRBV6-5, the J gene TRBJ2-1, with 9 nucleotides matching TRBD1. There are 15 residues in the CDR3. V gave up 6 bases and J gave up 1 base; unmatched junction bases: 4. Germline loops: CDR1 MNHEY, CDR2 SVGAGI. CDR3 loop: CASSRGQGSYNEQFF. The CDR3 bases are TGTGCCAGCAGCCGCGGACAGGGGTCCTACAATGAGCAGTTCTTC.